Listed below are T cell receptor beta chains from one sample, sequenced in a study of T cell responses to AZD1222 COVID-19 vaccine. Method: immunoSEQ multiplex PCR; TCRdb's copy keeps in-frame clones and lacks some. The repertoire holds 110,000 to 150,000 clones, with roughly 93% as singletons. This specimen consisted of peripheral blood, obtained 28 days after the second AZD1222 dose. The receptors stem from an adult who received the AZD1222 COVID-19 vaccine. CDR3s include the opening cysteine and the closing phenylalanine or tryptophan. D genes are given only for firm matches. Clone size appears in some rows only: once, few, many, or a class for an expanded clone.

V gene	D gene	CDR3 length	clone size	J gene	CDR3 DNA	CDR3 protein
TRBV18	.	11	.	TRBJ2-5	TGTGCCAGTTCTTGGGAAGAGACCCAGTACTTC	CASSWEETQYF
TRBV11-1	TRBD1	16	.	TRBJ2-1	TGTGCCAGCAGCTCTCTGCCGGGACAGGCGTACAATGAGCAGTTCTTC	CASSSLPGQAYNEQFF
TRBV19	.	14	.	TRBJ1-5	TGTGCCAGTAGTACCACAGGGATGAATCAGCCCCAGCATTTT	CASSTTGMNQPQHF
TRBV6-5	TRBD1	15	.	TRBJ2-7	TGTGCCAGCAGTTACCCGGGACAGGGGAACTACGAGCAGTACTTC	CASSYPGQGNYEQYF
TRBV29-1	.	13	.	TRBJ2-7	TGCAGCGTGTCCCCCGGGACTCCCTACGAGCAGTACTTC	CSVSPGTPYEQYF
TRBV5-8	.	11	.	TRBJ2-4	TGTGCCAGCAGCTTGGAGGTCATTCAGTACTTC	CASSLEVIQYF
TRBV5-8	.	14	.	TRBJ1-1	TGTGCCAGCACGACACAGGGACGAGGGTCTGAAGCTTTCTTT	CASTTQGRGSEAFF
TRBV12-3/TRBV12-4	.	13	once	TRBJ2-7	TGTGCCAGCAGTTCAGGGGGGTACTACGAGCAGTACTTC	CASSSGGYYEQYF
TRBV10-3	TRBD1	14	.	TRBJ2-1	TGTGCCATAGCAGGGGGCTTATCCTACAATGAGCAGTTCTTC	CAIAGGLSYNEQFF
TRBV2	TRBD1	14	.	TRBJ1-2	TGTGCCAGCAGTGGTGACAGGGGGTTCCGTGGCTACACCTTC	CASSGDRGFRGYTF
TRBV7-9	.	14	.	TRBJ1-3	TGTGCCAGCAGCCGAATTATCTCTGGAAACACCATATATTTT	CASSRIISGNTIYF
TRBV5-6	.	15	.	TRBJ2-4	TGTGCCAGCAGCTTGGCTTATCAGGGTGGATACATTCAATACTTC	CASSLAYQGGYIQYF
TRBV10-1	TRBD1	14	.	TRBJ2-2	TGCGCCAGCAGTATCAGGGGGTCCACCGGGGAGCTGTTTTTT	CASSIRGSTGELFF
TRBV11-2	TRBD2	13	.	TRBJ2-6	TGTGCCAGCAGGGGGACTAGCGGGAGGGCCGGAACTTTC	CASRGTSGRAGTF
TRBV2	TRBD1	16	.	TRBJ2-5	TGTGCCAGCAGTGAAGCCCGGGCAGGGGGCCAAGAGACCCAGTACTTC	CASSEARAGGQETQYF
TRBV5-1	.	15	.	TRBJ1-2	TGCGCCAGCAGCTTGGCAGTAAACCAGGGATATGGCTACACCTTC	CASSLAVNQGYGYTF
TRBV18	.	13	.	TRBJ1-1	TGTGCCAGCTCGCAGGGGCCGGACTCTGAAGCTTTCTTT	CASSQGPDSEAFF
TRBV10-3	TRBD2	12	.	TRBJ2-7	TGTGCCATCAGAACAGGAGCGGGAGAGCAGTACTTC	CAIRTGAGEQYF
TRBV5-1	TRBD2	16	.	TRBJ2-6	TGCGCCAGCACTGCTAGCGGCAACTCTGGGGCCAACGTCCTGACTTTC	CASTASGNSGANVLTF
TRBV7-2	TRBD1	16	once	TRBJ1-2	TGTGCCAGCAGCCCAGCACCGGGACAGGGGAGAGAGGGCTACACCTTC	CASSPAPGQGREGYTF
TRBV18	TRBD1	14	.	TRBJ2-1	TGTGCCAGCTCACCCTGGACAGGGGAAAATGAGCAGTTCTTC	CASSPWTGENEQFF
TRBV5-1	TRBD1	16	.	TRBJ1-1	TGCGCCAGCAGCCCTCGGGACAGCTCCTCGGGGACTGAAGCTTTCTTT	CASSPRDSSSGTEAFF
TRBV3-1/TRBV3-2	.	14	.	TRBJ1-1	TGTGCCAGCAGCCAAGGGGCGTGGGGCACTGAAGCTTTCTTT	CASSQGAWGTEAFF
TRBV13	.	13	.	TRBJ1-2	TGTGCCAGTCGACGGGGACCTAACTATGGCTACACCTTC	CASRRGPNYGYTF
TRBV5-5	.	15	.	TRBJ2-7	TGTGCCAGCAGCTTCAGACCGATGAGCTCCTACGAGCAGTACTTC	CASSFRPMSSYEQYF
TRBV9	.	14	.	TRBJ1-3	TGTGCCAGCAGCCCCCGACCGGGTGTAGACACCATATATTTT	CASSPRPGVDTIYF
TRBV6-2/TRBV6-3	.	13	few	TRBJ1-1	TGTGCCAGCAGTTACTCGAATCAAAGGGAAGCTTTCTTT	CASSYSNQREAFF